These 27 T cell receptor beta chains originate from one sample sequenced in a study of regulatory T cells in long-lasting Graves disease. Time point noted: newly diagnosed GD, antithyroid drugs for less than 3 months. The authors made the TCR library using RNA they extracted from PBMCs. The authors built TCR beta libraries using iRepertoire HTBI primers and Arm-PCR of CDR3 regions. Each CDR3 protein is one row after TCRdb ran MiXCR on the multiplex PCR reads. The data show fewer than 350,000 distinct CDR3 sequences, 15% to 20% seen once. Source: peripheral blood mononuclear cells (PBMCs), taken at new diagnosis, from a patient treated with antithyroid drugs. The source is a female donor with Graves disease.

This clonotype showed up many times. The chain employs TRBV6-1 and TRBJ2-7; 10 positions match TRBD1. The J segment lost 0 bases and the V segment lost 6 bases, leaving 5 bases of the junction unmatched. This CDR3 is built from 15 residues. The germline V gene encodes CDR1 MNHNS and CDR2 SASEGT. As DNA, the CDR3 is TGTGCCAGCAGAGACAGGGGGCAGTCCTCCTACGAGCAGTACTTC. This gives the protein CASRDRGQSSYEQYF.

The chain employs TRBV3-1 and TRBJ2-2; TRBD1 agrees at 11 bases. V lost 3 bases, J lost 0 bases, and 0 bases stayed unmatched. Germline CDR1 reads LGHDT; CDR2 reads YNNKEL (reference sequence). This CDR3 region has 16 residues. The CDR3 protein is CASSQGQGANTGELFF. CDR3 nucleotides: TGTGCCAGCAGCCAGGGACAGGGGGCGAACACCGGGGAGCTGTTTTTT.

This sequence joins TRBV2 and TRBJ1-1; D is perhaps TRBD1 (5 bases). The CDR3 is 14 amino acids. Trimming removed 6 bases from V and 3 bases from J, with 14 bases in between. Germline CDR1 and CDR2: SNHLY and FYNNEI. The CDR3 region has the DNA TGTGCCAGCAGGGCTACCTTGGGGGACACTGAAGCTTTCTTT. Translated, it gives CASRATLGDTEAFF.

This clonotype was detected ten times or more. The V gene is TRBV6-1, the J gene TRBJ2-2, with 7 bases lining up with TRBD2. The length of the CDR3 is 15 residues. Per germline, CDR1 MNHNS and CDR2 SASEGT. Germline trimming cut 10 bases from V and 4 bases from J; bases unmatched to any gene: 12. The CDR3 protein is CATPGRAVVTGELFF. CDR3 nucleotides: TGTGCCACTCCGGGGAGGGCCGTAGTCACCGGGGAGCTGTTTTTT.

The table lists this clonotype with many counts. The V and J genes are TRBV11-2 and TRBJ1-1, with no clear D. Germline-derived CDR1 and CDR2 are SGHAT and FQNNGV. V was clipped by 0 bases and J by 4 bases, with 6 bases between them. The CDR3 is made up of 13 amino acids. The CDR3 is CASSLEGITEAFF. CDR3 coding DNA: TGTGCCAGCAGCTTAGAGGGAATCACTGAAGCTTTCTTT.

This clonotype was detected many times. The chain has TRBV7-8 and TRBJ1-2, with D uncertain. This CDR3 has 14 residues. In germline, CDR1 is SGHVS, CDR2 FQNEAQ. V was shortened by 5 bases and J by 8 bases, with 18 bases between the two germline ends. Here the CDR3 reads CASSPGSSGFGYTF. The CDR3 coding sequence is TGTGCCAGCAGCCCAGGAAGCTCTGGGTTCGGCTACACCTTC. Combining the CDR3 with reference TRBV7-8 and TRBJ1-2 gives the whole variable domain GAGVSQSPRYKVAKRGQDVALRCDPISGHVSLFWYQQALGQGPEFLTYFQNEAQLDKSGLPSDRFFAERPEGSVSTLKIQRTQQEDSAVYLCASSPGSSGFGYTFGSGTRLTVV.

This clonotype was detected only a few times. This chain connects TRBV9 to TRBJ2-2; D ambiguous. Germline lookup yields CDR1 SGDLS and CDR2 YYNGEE. This CDR3 is built from 13 residues. V dropped 0 bases and J dropped 5 bases, with 5 bases sitting between them. CDR3 sequence (DNA): TGTGCCAGCAGCGTAGGAAGGACCGGGGAGCTGTTTTTT. It yields the protein CASSVGRTGELFF.

For this clonotype: This may be a read error, as it is one base from a much larger clone. This chain uses TRBV3-1 with TRBJ2-7; 13 bases match TRBD2. J gave up 3 bases and V 3 bases, and 2 bases lay outside the gene matches. CDR3 length: 15 amino acids. Germline V gene sequence: CDR1 LGHDT, CDR2 YNNKEL (reference sequence). DNA of the CDR3: TGTGCCAGCAGCCACGGGACTAGCGGGGACTACGAGCAGTACTTC. As protein: CASSHGTSGDYEQYF.

This clonotype came up a few times. The chain employs TRBV6-1 and TRBJ1-5, with 11 bases fitting TRBD1. J gave up 7 bases and V 6 bases, and 5 bases lay outside the gene matches. The CDR3 spans 14 residues. CDR1 and CDR2 (germline): MNHNS, SASEGT. CDR3 in DNA: TGTGCCAGCAGCCAGGACAGGGGGCGACAGCCCCAGCATTTT. Translated, it gives CASSQDRGRQPQHF.

This clonotype was counted only a few times. This chain links TRBV28 with TRBJ1-1; D is unclear. Trimming removed 2 bases at V and 2 bases at J, with 9 bases between. This CDR3 is 14 amino acids long. Germline CDR1 is MDHEN and CDR2 is SYDVKM. Written as DNA, the CDR3 is TGTGCCAGCAGTTTAGTGGGTGAAAACACTGAAGCTTTCTTT. Encoded protein: CASSLVGENTEAFF.

Many counts were recorded for this clonotype. V gene TRBV6-1 combines with J gene TRBJ2-7; D not certain. Trimming cost V 3 bases and J 2 bases, with 8 bases left between them. The CDR3 loop spans 13 amino acids. Germline assignment: CDR1 MNHNS and CDR2 SASEGT. CDR3 DNA: TGTGCCAGCAGTGACCCTACTACCTACGAGCAGTACTTC. It encodes CASSDPTTYEQYF.

This clonotype was detected many times. This rearrangement joins TRBV6-1 to TRBJ2-1; 10 nucleotides line up with TRBD2. The CDR3 extends over 15 amino acids. V trimming: 7 bases; J trimming: 7 bases; junction bases outside the gene matches: 10. The germline CDR1 and CDR2 sequences are MNHNS and SASEGT. CDR3 sequence reads: CASTLGVAGGNEQFF. CDR3 sequence (DNA): TGTGCCAGCACACTCGGTGTAGCGGGAGGTAATGAGCAGTTCTTC.

There are many counts of this clonotype. V gene TRBV7-9 combines with J gene TRBJ1-2; D unclear. The V gene's germline CDR1 is SEHNR and CDR2 FQNEAQ (reference sequence). V dropped 1 base and J dropped 5 bases, with 8 bases sitting between them. The CDR3 is 13 residues long. CDR3 coding DNA: TGTGCCAGCAGCTTAGACGTCATGTATGGCTACACCTTC. Protein sequence: CASSLDVMYGYTF. Full variable domain (remainder filled in from reference TRBV7-9 and TRBJ1-2): DTGVSQNPRHKITKRGQNVTFRCDPISEHNRLYWYRQTLGQGPEFLTYFQNEAQLEKSRLLSDRFSAERPKGSFSTLEIQRTEQGDSAMYLCASSLDVMYGYTFGSGTRLTVV.

This clonotype was counted at least ten times. DNA for the CDR3: TGTGCCAGCAGCTTAGCCGACCATCGACAGTCCTCCTACGAGCAGTACTTC. Translated: CASSLADHRQSSYEQYF. This chain connects TRBV7-6 to TRBJ2-7; D is perhaps TRBD1 (5 bases). Trimming shortened V by 0 bases and J by 0 bases, and 15 bases separated the two germline ends. The CDR3 consists of 17 residues. Germline V gene data show CDR1 as SGHVS and CDR2 as FNYEAQ.

There are many counts of this clonotype. The chain couples TRBV9 to TRBJ2-2; D is undetermined. The CDR3 loop spans 12 amino acids. The germline CDR1 and CDR2 sequences are SGDLS and YYNGEE. The ends were cut back, 2 bases at V and 5 bases at J, with 4 bases in the middle. The CDR3 DNA reads as TGTGCCAGCAGCGTCGGGACCGGGGAGCTGTTTTTT. It codes for CASSVGTGELFF.

In this sample, this clonotype turned up a few times. The chain uses TRBV5-1 and TRBJ2-3, with 10 bases that match TRBD2. The V and J ends lost 1 base and 5 bases, in that order; junction bases with no gene match: 7. Germline CDR1 and CDR2: SGHRS and YFSETQ. The CDR3 consists of 16 residues. The CDR3 DNA reads TGCGCCAGCAGCTTGAAAGCGGGAGGGCCGGAAGATACGCAGTATTTT. Translated: CASSLKAGGPEDTQYF. Supplemented by reference TRBV5-1 and TRBJ2-3, the full variable domain reads KAGVTQTPRYLIKTRGQQVTLSCSPISGHRSVSWYQQTPGQGLQFLFEYFSETQRNKGNFPGRFSGRQFSNSRSEMNVSTLELGDSALYLCASSLKAGGPEDTQYFGPGTRLTVL.

The chain uses TRBV2 and TRBJ1-2, with no clear D. V lost 3 bases, J lost 4 bases, and 12 bases lay in between. The CDR3 sequence is 14 residues long. Germline-derived CDR1 and CDR2 are SNHLY and FYNNEI. In nucleotides, the CDR3 is TGTGCCAGCAGTGAGGGTCAGTCCTCCTATGGCTACACCTTC. Protein: CASSEGQSSYGYTF.

This clonotype has ten or more counts. The CDR3 sequence is CASHDIRDTGGYTF. The CDR3 DNA follows: TGTGCCAGCCACGATATAAGGGATACTGGCGGCTACACCTTC. This sequence joins TRBV3-1 and TRBJ1-2; D call uncertain. The CDR3 is 14 residues long. V shed 8 bases and J shed 8 bases, with 21 bases lying between them. From germline, CDR1 is LGHDT and CDR2 YNNKEL (reference sequence).

The CDR3 reads CASSLLVTPHTAFF. The CDR3 coding sequence is TGTGCCAGCAGTTTACTGGTGACTCCTCATACGGCTTTCTTT. V usage is TRBV12-3 or TRBV12-4 and J usage is TRBJ1-1; D ambiguous. V lost 2 bases and J lost 11, with 18 bases in between. The CDR3 covers 14 residues.

This chain connects TRBV7-9 to TRBJ1-2, with 9 bases lining up with TRBD1. Trimming took 1 base from V and 2 from J; bases not matched to a gene: 5. Germline loops: CDR1 SEHNR, CDR2 FQNEAQ (reference sequence). The CDR3 spans 16 residues. The CDR3 loop reads CASSLVPGQGNYGYTF. The CDR3 DNA sequence: TGTGCCAGCAGCTTAGTCCCGGGACAGGGAAACTATGGCTACACCTTC.

A few counts support this clonotype. This rearrangement joins TRBV4-2 to TRBJ1-2; tentatively, D is TRBD1 (5 bases). V dropped 1 base and J dropped 2 bases, with 11 bases sitting between them. This CDR3 region has 15 residues. In germline, CDR1 is LGHNA, CDR2 YNFKEQ. CDR3 sequence reads: CASSQGQSVNYGYTF. The DNA of the CDR3 is TGTGCCAGCAGCCAAGGACAGTCCGTAAACTATGGCTACACCTTC.

This clonotype was counted at least ten times. The chain carries TRBV9 and TRBJ1-4, with D possibly matching TRBD1 (5 bases). The CDR3 loop spans 15 amino acids. Germline values: CDR1 SGDLS, CDR2 YYNGEE. V was cut by 3 bases and J by 6 bases, with 15 bases left in between. The chain's CDR3 is CASSGDGTADEKLFF. CDR3 in DNA: TGTGCCAGCAGCGGAGACGGGACGGCGGATGAAAAACTGTTTTTT.

This clonotype was seen a handful of times. A much larger clone lies one base from this, so it may be a read error. The chain carries TRBV7-8 and TRBJ2-1; D unclear. The CDR3 runs to 12 residues. Between the trimmed V and J ends, which lost 2 bases and 4 bases, there was a span of 3 bases. The germline V gene has CDR1 SGHVS and CDR2 FQNEAQ. The CDR3 sequence: CASSLFYNEQFF. Here the CDR3 DNA reads TGTGCCAGCAGCTTATTTTACAATGAGCAGTTCTTC.

This clonotype has a count of ten or more. This rearrangement joins TRBV11-3 to TRBJ1-6, with no clear D. Trimming took off 1 base at V and 1 base at J, with 2 bases between the two ends. Germline V lookup: CDR1 SGHNT, CDR2 YENEEA. The CDR3 has 14 residues. The CDR3 nucleotides are TGTGCCAGCAGCTTAGGTTCCTATAATTCACCCCTCCACTTT. As protein: CASSLGSYNSPLHF.

This clonotype was counted only a few times. This chain connects TRBV10-1 to TRBJ2-7; D is possibly TRBD2 (5 bases). Germline V lookup: CDR1 WNHNN, CDR2 SYGVQD (reference sequence). The CDR3 contains 13 residues. Trimming took 6 bases from V and 0 from J, leaving 9 bases between them. This CDR3 is CASSRGYSYEQYF. CDR3 nucleotides: TGCGCCAGCAGCCGCGGGTACTCCTACGAGCAGTACTTC.

About this clonotype: This likely reflects a read error, since a far larger clone is one base away. The rearrangement links TRBV11-3 to TRBJ2-2; 8 nucleotides line up with TRBD2. Germline V gene data show CDR1 as SGHNT and CDR2 as YENEEA. The CDR3 has 18 amino acids. V was pared by 4 bases and J by 6 bases, with 16 bases of the junction left unmatched. CDR3 residues: CASSSHGGGGSDPGELFF. The CDR3 DNA is TGTGCCAGCAGCTCCCACGGGGGGGGCGGCTCGGACCCCGGGGAGCTGTTTTTT.

This clonotype has a count of ten or more. V usage is TRBV18 and J usage is TRBJ2-1, with D tentatively TRBD2 (5 bases). V shed 1 base and J shed 7 bases, with 11 bases lying between them. CDR1 and CDR2 from the germline V gene are KGHSH and LQKENI. The length of the CDR3 is 14 residues. CDR3 bases: TGTGCCAGCTCACCACTTAGCGACCGTAATGAGCAGTTCTTC. Translation: CASSPLSDRNEQFF.